This T cell receptor (beta chain) was sequenced in a study of T cell responses to AZD1222 COVID-19 vaccine. General study points: It should be noted that donors were predominantly white British and more often female, and clonal diversity was possibly underestimated. An increase in Spike-specific TCR breadth and depth was observed after two AZD1222 doses.

The CDR3 covers 14 residues. Trimming took 1 base from V and 1 from J, leaving 7 bases between them. Per germline, CDR1 KGHSH and CDR2 LQKENI. Sequencing used immunoSEQ multiplex PCR; TCRdb keeps in-frame clones, though not all of them. The repertoire includes over 150,000 clones, about nine tenths of them detected once, and about 2.8% sits in the top ten. As for this clone: Its target is unknown.

The sequence was collected from an adult in good health. The chain recombines TRBV18 with TRBJ2-5, with no clear D. Source: peripheral blood, taken on day 0 of AZD1222 vaccination. The DNA for the CDR3 is TGTGCCAGCTCACCACAGGCAGTCCAAGAGACCCAGTACTTC. This gives the protein CASSPQAVQETQYF.